The clone carrying this TCR beta chain was seen many times. Its antigen is not identified. The sample belongs to a study of T cells in Graves' hyperthyroidism and ophthalmopathy. Broader study findings: In the blood, most expanded thyroid clonotypes above 0.001 appeared as well.

The CDR3 runs to 17 residues. CDR1 is ENHRY and CDR2 is SYGVKD in the germline V gene. V shed 6 bases and J shed 4 bases, with 24 bases lying between them. TCR beta CDR3 regions were amplified from RNA. Using the HTBI primer set, a first-round RT-PCR was run on the TCR CDR3. TCRdb reprocessed the multiplex PCR reads with MiXCR, giving one entry per CDR3 protein. The data hold hundreds of thousands of distinct CDR3 sequences, with roughly 13% observed a single time. The chain is built from TRBV10-3 and TRBJ1-1; D may be TRBD1 (5 bases). The source is a young woman with Graves' hyperthyroidism. Sequenced material: blood. CDR3 sequence: CAISLAPAGGRSTEAFF. CDR3 bases: TGTGCCATCAGCCTTGCGCCAGCCGGGGGACGGAGCACTGAAGCTTTCTTT.